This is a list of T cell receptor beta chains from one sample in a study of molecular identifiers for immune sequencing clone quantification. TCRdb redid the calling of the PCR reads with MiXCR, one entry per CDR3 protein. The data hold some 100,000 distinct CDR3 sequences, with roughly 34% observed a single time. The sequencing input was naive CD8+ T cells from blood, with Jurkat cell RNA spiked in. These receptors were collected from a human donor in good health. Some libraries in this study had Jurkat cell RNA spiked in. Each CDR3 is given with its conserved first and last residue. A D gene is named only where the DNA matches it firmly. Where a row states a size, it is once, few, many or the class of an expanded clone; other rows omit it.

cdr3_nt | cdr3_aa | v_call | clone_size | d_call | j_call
TGTGCCAGCAGCGACTATACCTCTGGGGCCAACGTCCTGACTTTC | CASSDYTSGANVLTF | TRBV9 | many | . | TRBJ2-6
TGTGCCATCAGTGGGGAGGGGCCCCAAGAGACCCAGTACTTC | CAISGEGPQETQYF | TRBV10-3 | few | TRBD2 | TRBJ2-5
TGTGCCAGCAGTAGACTGGCTAGCGGGCTGGGGGAGCAGTTCTTC | CASSRLASGLGEQFF | TRBV12-3/TRBV12-4 | few | TRBD2 | TRBJ2-1
TGTGCCAGCAGCGGCAGGGGAGGGGAGCTGTTTTTT | CASSGRGGELFF | TRBV5-4 | . | . | TRBJ2-2
TGTGCCAGCAGTTTTGGGTGGGGCCGGGCCTACGAGCAGTACTTC | CASSFGWGRAYEQYF | TRBV28 | . | . | TRBJ2-7
TGTGCCAGCAGCGTAGTAGCAGGGCCAGATACGCAGTATTTT | CASSVVAGPDTQYF | TRBV9 | . | . | TRBJ2-3
TGCGCCAGCAGCCAAGACTCGGTTGGGCCCGGGGAGCTGTTTTTT | CASSQDSVGPGELFF | TRBV4-3 | few | . | TRBJ2-2
TGTGCCACCAGCAAGGACAGGGCTAATCAGCCCCAGCATTTT | CATSKDRANQPQHF | TRBV15 | few | TRBD1 | TRBJ1-5
TGTGCCAGCAGCTTAGGTCTTGTGGGTGACTACCCCTCCTACGAGCAGTACTTC | CASSLGLVGDYPSYEQYF | TRBV13 | few | . | TRBJ2-7
TGTGCCAGCAGTGAAGGAAGCTACACAGATACGCAGTATTTT | CASSEGSYTDTQYF | TRBV2 | few | . | TRBJ2-3
TGTGCCAGCAGTTTAATGGACTGGAGGGAAGAGACCCAGTACTTC | CASSLMDWREETQYF | TRBV12-3/TRBV12-4 | . | . | TRBJ2-5
TGTGCCAGCAGCCTATGGGACGGTACGACCGGGGAGCTGTTTTTT | CASSLWDGTTGELFF | TRBV5-5 | . | . | TRBJ2-2
TGCAGCGTTCTGTACACTCCTCTCACTGAAGCTTTCTTT | CSVLYTPLTEAFF | TRBV29-1 | many | . | TRBJ1-1
TGTGCCAGCAGTTCCCTGCAGGGAGGAGGAGAGACCCAGTACTTC | CASSSLQGGGETQYF | TRBV28 | few | . | TRBJ2-5
TGTGCCAGCAGCTCGACAGGGAAAAATGAGCAGTTCTTC | CASSSTGKNEQFF | TRBV7-3 | many | TRBD1 | TRBJ2-1
TGCAGTGCCCGCCGACTAGCTCTATACGAGCAGTACTTC | CSARRLALYEQYF | TRBV20-1 | many | TRBD2 | TRBJ2-7
TGTGCCAGCAGTTTGGCGGTAGGTTACGAGCAGTACTTC | CASSLAVGYEQYF | TRBV6-6 | many | . | TRBJ2-7
TGCAGCGTTGATGTGACAGGGAGCTCCTACGAGCAGTACTTC | CSVDVTGSSYEQYF | TRBV29-1 | . | TRBD1 | TRBJ2-7
TGTGCCAGCAGCTTAGATGCGAGGACAGTAGCCATAAACATTCAGTACTTC | CASSLDARTVAINIQYF | TRBV11-2 | . | . | TRBJ2-4
TGTGCCAGCGGACTAGCGGGAAACACCGGGGAGCTGTTTTTT | CASGLAGNTGELFF | TRBV11-2 | . | TRBD2 | TRBJ2-2